This TCR beta chain was sequenced in a study of low-dose radiotherapy and immunotherapy resistance in tumors (dated by TCRdb to between 2021 and 2024). For context, the study as a whole: In Cohort 1, 0.5 Gy per fraction was delivered every 2 weeks, and a total PTV dose of 6.5 Gy was prescribed. For Cohort 2, the dose was 1 Gy per fraction given every two weeks, adding up to 13 Gy in total across 26 weeks. The trial did not randomize participants into treatment groups. Intravenous cyclophosphamide at 200 mg/m2 was administered every two weeks, one day ahead of each radiation and immunotherapy administration. Nivolumab was administered intravenously as a 240 mg flat dose every two weeks, and ipilimumab was administered intravenously at 1 mg/kg every six weeks. Starting on cycle 1 day 1, patients took 300 mg of aspirin by mouth once a day for four cycles. Eight patients were included in the translational analysis, namely three from the first dose cohort plus the first five from the second dose cohort.

Concerning this clonotype itself: It has no known antigen specificity. No clone much larger than this one lies a single base away; base qualities are absent.

In the germline V gene, CDR1 corresponds to LGHNA and CDR2 to YNFKEQ. The CDR3 spans 14 residues, from the cysteine through the phenylalanine. Only CDR3 DNA is held: 42 bases, read in frame from base 1. V loses 0 bases of germline sequence and J loses 6 bases, and the interval between the two ends is 12 bases. The data were produced on an Illumina HiSeq 2500. First-strand cDNA was synthesized with Superscript III and a set of TRAV- and TRBV-specific primers, covering both TCRalpha and TCRbeta chains. TCRs were amplified with Phusion for around 20 PCR cycles using a constant-region primer together with the adapter attached to the V primers. Amplification of the isolated mRNA was done with the MessageAmp II aRNA Amplification Kit, which involved an approximately 16-hour in vitro transcription at 37 degrees C. The Dynabeads mRNA DIRECT Purification Kit was used to isolate the mRNA for TCR sequencing. Indexed Illumina adapters were added in a second Phusion PCR of approximately 27 cycles, after which AMPure XP beads were used to purify the products. The paper's data handling went like this. Using custom Perl scripts, TCR sequences that encoded the same protein were pooled, out-of-frame sequences were dropped, and the abundance of each clonotype was calculated. The analysis excluded TCR sequences that were supported by just one read. Among the metrics used to describe the repertoires were Shannon entropy, Gini index, clonality, richness, and the frequency of TCRs shared between repertoires. The public reads were reprocessed in TCRdb via fastp at Q25 and MiXCR, keeping in-frame beta chains. All rows with the same CDR3 protein become a single entry with the most common DNA and genes. The V and J calls follow TCRdb's processing rather than the paper's. The sample data list some 39,000 distinct CDR3 sequences, and around 30% of these were observed just once. 3.7% of the sample comes from the top ten.

The time point label for this specimen denotes: before trial treatment. The donors took part in RACIN, a single-arm, phase I, dose-escalation trial that combined nivolumab, ipilimumab, aspirin, low-dose cyclophosphamide and low-dose radiotherapy. Patients with advanced, TIL-negative solid tumors were considered eligible. The V gene is TRBV4-2 and the J gene is TRBJ2-7; TRBD2 is a weak D gene call, 5 bases matching. The sample consisted of PBMCs, taken before treatment. The sequence came from a male donor with gallbladder cancer. The DNA is TGTGCCAGCAGCCAAGATTATGGTGCGGGCGAGCAGTACTTC. This is translated as CASSQDYGAGEQYF.